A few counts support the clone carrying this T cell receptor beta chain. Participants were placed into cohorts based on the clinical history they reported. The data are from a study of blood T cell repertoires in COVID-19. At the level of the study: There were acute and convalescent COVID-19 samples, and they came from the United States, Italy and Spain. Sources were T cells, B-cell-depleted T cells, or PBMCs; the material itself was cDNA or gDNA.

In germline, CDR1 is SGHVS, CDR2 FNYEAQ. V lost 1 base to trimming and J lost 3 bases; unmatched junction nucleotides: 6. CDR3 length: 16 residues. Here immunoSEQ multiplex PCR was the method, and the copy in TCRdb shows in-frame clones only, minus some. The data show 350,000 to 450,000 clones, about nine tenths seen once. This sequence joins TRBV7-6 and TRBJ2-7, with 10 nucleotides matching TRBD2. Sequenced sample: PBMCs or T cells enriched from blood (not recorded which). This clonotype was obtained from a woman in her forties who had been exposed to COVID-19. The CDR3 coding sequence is TGTGCCAGCAGCTTAGGGTCAAGGACTAGCGGCTACGAGCAGTACTTC. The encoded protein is CASSLGSRTSGYEQYF.